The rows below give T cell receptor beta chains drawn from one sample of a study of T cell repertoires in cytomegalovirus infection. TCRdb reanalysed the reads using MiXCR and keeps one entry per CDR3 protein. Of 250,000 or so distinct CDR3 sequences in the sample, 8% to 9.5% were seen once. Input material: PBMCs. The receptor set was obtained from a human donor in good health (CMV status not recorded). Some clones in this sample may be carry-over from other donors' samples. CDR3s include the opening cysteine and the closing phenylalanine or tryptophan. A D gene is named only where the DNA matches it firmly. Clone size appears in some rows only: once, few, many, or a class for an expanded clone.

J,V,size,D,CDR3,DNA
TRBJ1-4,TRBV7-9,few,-,CASSLARQEKLFF,TGTGCCAGCAGCTTAGCGAGACAGGAAAAACTGTTTTTT
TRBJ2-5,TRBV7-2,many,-,CASSVARKQETQYF,TGTGCCAGCAGCGTCGCGAGAAAGCAAGAGACCCAGTACTTC
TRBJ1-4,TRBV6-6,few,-,CASSSDSFATNEKLFF,TGTGCCAGCAGTTCCGACAGTTTTGCAACTAATGAAAAACTGTTTTTT
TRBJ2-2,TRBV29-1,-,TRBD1,CSVEDRGDTGELFF,TGCAGCGTAGAGGACAGGGGGGACACCGGGGAGCTGTTTTTT
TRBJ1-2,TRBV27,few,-,CASSLGGTGYTF,TGTGCCAGCAGTTTAGGAGGAACTGGCTACACCTTC
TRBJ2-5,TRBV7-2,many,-,CASSLDWKTQYF,TGTGCCAGCAGTTTAGACTGGAAGACCCAGTACTTC
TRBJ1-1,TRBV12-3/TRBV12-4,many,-,CASSLDNTEAFF,TGTGCCAGCAGTTTAGACAACACTGAAGCTTTCTTT
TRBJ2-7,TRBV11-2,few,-,CASSGLRELYEQYF,TGTGCCAGCAGCGGCCTCCGGGAGCTCTACGAGCAGTACTTC
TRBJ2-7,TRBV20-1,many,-,CSARDFTREPSYEQYF,TGCAGTGCTAGGGACTTTACGAGGGAACCCTCCTACGAGCAGTACTTC
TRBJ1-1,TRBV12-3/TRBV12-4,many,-,CASSFWERMNTEAFF,TGTGCCAGCAGTTTTTGGGAGAGAATGAACACTGAAGCTTTCTTT
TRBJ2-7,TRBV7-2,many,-,CASSPGGTGYEQYF,TGTGCCAGCAGCCCGGGGGGGACAGGGTACGAGCAGTACTTC
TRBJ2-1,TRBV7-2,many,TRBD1,CASSLGTESSYNEQFF,TGTGCCAGCAGCCTCGGGACAGAGAGCTCCTACAATGAGCAGTTCTTC
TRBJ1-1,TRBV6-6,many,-,CASIQGLRGTEAFF,TGTGCCAGCATCCAGGGACTAAGGGGGACTGAAGCTTTCTTT
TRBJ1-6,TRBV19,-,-,CASTPRGDGNSPLHF,TGTGCCAGTACCCCTCGGGGGGATGGGAATTCACCCCTCCACTTT
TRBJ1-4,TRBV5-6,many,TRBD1,CASSWTGGAANEKLFF,TGTGCCAGCAGCTGGACAGGGGGCGCAGCTAATGAAAAACTGTTTTTT
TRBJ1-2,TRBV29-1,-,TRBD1,CSAERGPFYGYTF,TGCAGCGCCGAGAGGGGGCCCTTCTATGGCTACACCTTC
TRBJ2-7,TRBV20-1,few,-,CSVSRTVSYEQYF,TGCAGTGTTTCCCGAACAGTTTCCTACGAGCAGTACTTC
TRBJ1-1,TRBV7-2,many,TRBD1,CASSLDRGPGSNTEAFF,TGTGCCAGCAGTTTGGACAGGGGGCCGGGTTCGAACACTGAAGCTTTCTTT
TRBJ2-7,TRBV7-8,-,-,CASSFQPTTDEQYF,TGTGCCAGCAGCTTCCAGCCTACGACGGACGAGCAGTACTTC
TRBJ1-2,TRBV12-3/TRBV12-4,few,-,CASSSRLGTDYGYTF,TGTGCCAGCAGTTCTCGACTGGGGACGGACTATGGCTACACCTTC
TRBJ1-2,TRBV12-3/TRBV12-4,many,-,CASRPGRTSGYTF,TGTGCCAGCAGACCGGGGAGGACCTCTGGCTACACCTTC
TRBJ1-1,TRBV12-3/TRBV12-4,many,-,CASQRGGTEAFF,TGTGCCAGCCAGCGTGGGGGGACTGAAGCTTTCTTT
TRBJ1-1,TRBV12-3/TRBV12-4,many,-,CASSARGNTEAFF,TGTGCCAGCAGCGCACGGGGAAACACTGAAGCTTTCTTT
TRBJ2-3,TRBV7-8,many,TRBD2,CASSSGLAGGLMTDTQYF,TGTGCCAGCAGCTCGGGACTAGCGGGAGGGTTAATGACAGATACGCAGTATTTT
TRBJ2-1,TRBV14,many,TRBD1,CASSQRQGKEQFF,TGTGCCAGCAGCCAAAGACAGGGCAAAGAGCAGTTCTTC
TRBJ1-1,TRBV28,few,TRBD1,CATTGDRREAFF,TGTGCCACTACCGGGGACAGGAGGGAAGCTTTCTTT
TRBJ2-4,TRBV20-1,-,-,CSARGDRAKNIQYF,TGCAGTGCCAGGGGGGACAGAGCCAAAAACATTCAGTACTTC